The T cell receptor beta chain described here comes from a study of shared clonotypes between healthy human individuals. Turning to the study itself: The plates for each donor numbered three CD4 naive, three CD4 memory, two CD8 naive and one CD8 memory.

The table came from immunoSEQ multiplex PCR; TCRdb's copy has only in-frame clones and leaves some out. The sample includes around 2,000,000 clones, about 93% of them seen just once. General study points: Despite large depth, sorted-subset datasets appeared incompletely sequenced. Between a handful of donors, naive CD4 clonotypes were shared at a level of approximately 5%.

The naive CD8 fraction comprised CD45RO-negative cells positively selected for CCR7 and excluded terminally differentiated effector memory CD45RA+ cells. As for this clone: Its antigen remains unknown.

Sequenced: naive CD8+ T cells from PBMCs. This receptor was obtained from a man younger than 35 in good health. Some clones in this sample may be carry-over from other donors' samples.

The CDR3 reads CASSQDGDRAGMGETQYF. In DNA, the CDR3 is TGCGCCAGCAGCCAAGACGGGGATCGGGCGGGGATGGGGGAGACCCAGTACTTC. V and J are TRBV4-1 and TRBJ2-5; maybe TRBD2 (6 bases). Trimming shortened V by 0 bases and J by 5 bases, and 22 bases separated the two germline ends. Germline V gene data show CDR1 as MGHRA and CDR2 as YSYEKL. CDR3 size: 18 residues.